A selection of T cell receptor beta chains follows, all from one sample in a study of Ad26.COV2.S vaccination and SARS-CoV-2 variants. Measured with immunoSEQ multiplex PCR; TCRdb has only the in-frame clones, and not every one. Seen here are 100,000 or so clones, over 70% observed once, and the top ten hold approximately 15%. Sample: peripheral blood, taken after recovery from COVID-19. The receptors derive from a human donor who had recovered from COVID-19. Each CDR3 is given without its conserved first and last residue. The D gene is left open where the match is weak.

V,J,D,CDR3
TRBV6-6,TRBJ2-7,TRBD2,ASTLAGGHEQY
TRBV6-5,TRBJ1-2,NA,ASSSGLGVNYGYT
TRBV5-1,TRBJ2-7,NA,ASSLWQGKVYEQY
TRBV9,TRBJ2-5,TRBD1,ASSPGQGRETQY
TRBV30,TRBJ1-2,NA,AWSSSGAGRNYGYT
TRBV7-3,TRBJ2-1,NA,ASSFQAGGLSNEQF
TRBV5-5,TRBJ1-4,NA,ASSLVPGEKLF
TRBV19,TRBJ1-6,NA,ASSNPALNSPLH
TRBV5-5,TRBJ2-6,NA,ASEGSSGANVLT
TRBV19,TRBJ1-6,NA,ASRLEPNNSPLH
TRBV19,TRBJ1-2,TRBD1,ASTQRSGTGNYGYT
TRBV6-5,TRBJ1-4,NA,ASSYQTTGNNEKLF
TRBV6-6,TRBJ2-7,NA,ASTPTGSYEQY
TRBV23-1,TRBJ1-1,NA,ASSLLSPGKNTEAF
TRBV5-5,TRBJ2-1,TRBD1,ASSPGTGAYNEQF
TRBV6-5,TRBJ1-1,NA,ASSSDSLNTEAF
TRBV20-1,TRBJ1-1,TRBD1,SEQGAAEAF
TRBV4-2,TRBJ2-7,TRBD2,ASSQDSPAGPSSYEQY
TRBV6-2/TRBV6-3,TRBJ1-2,NA,ASSNRQAIYT
TRBV5-1,TRBJ2-1,NA,ASSFAPYNEQF
TRBV12-5,TRBJ2-7,NA,ASGLVVGTILY
TRBV27,TRBJ2-7,NA,ASSLYPTPRGYEQY
TRBV10-1,TRBJ1-2,NA,ASSAGDYGYT
TRBV19,TRBJ2-5,TRBD2,ASSLSGTGGTQY
TRBV9,TRBJ1-2,NA,ASSPAFRPSGNLVVGYT
TRBV5-1,TRBJ1-1,NA,ASSLDSEAF
TRBV6-6,TRBJ2-2,NA,ASMGGRSTGELF
TRBV7-6,TRBJ1-3,NA,ASSASGVMENTIY
TRBV7-9,TRBJ1-1,NA,ASSFEGVNTEAF
TRBV29-1,TRBJ1-3,NA,SVEQLYSGNTIY
TRBV10-1,TRBJ1-3,NA,ASSESMTESSGNTIY
TRBV30,TRBJ2-1,NA,AWSETGQQF
TRBV3-1/TRBV3-2,TRBJ2-3,NA,ASSQGPTDTQY
TRBV10-2,TRBJ1-6,NA,ASSNRGPLH
TRBV7-3,TRBJ2-1,NA,ASSLGGFYNEQF
TRBV6-5,TRBJ1-5,TRBD1,ASSLRQGDSWPQH
TRBV3-1/TRBV3-2,TRBJ1-1,NA,ASSQGSGGLNTEAF
TRBV21-1,TRBJ2-3,NA,ASSKEGVRTDTQY
TRBV19,TRBJ1-3,NA,ASSIAGSGNTIY
TRBV28,TRBJ1-2,NA,ASSSHYGYT
TRBV12-5,TRBJ2-1,TRBD2,ASGTRLAGAEGQF
TRBV4-3,TRBJ2-7,TRBD2,ASSPWVLAGGPHEQY
TRBV9,TRBJ2-7,NA,ASSVDGQREQY
TRBV5-4,TRBJ2-3,NA,ASSFRGADTQY
TRBV2,TRBJ2-7,TRBD1,ASSEAGQGFDEQY
TRBV6-4,TRBJ1-6,NA,ASSRTYSPLH
TRBV6-2/TRBV6-3,TRBJ2-7,NA,ASSYSTVDTVSYEQY
TRBV19,TRBJ1-6,NA,ASSIDRGADSPLH
TRBV25-1,TRBJ1-3,NA,ATQEAGEGRSGNTIY
TRBV30,TRBJ1-2,TRBD1,AWKYQGVGYGYT
TRBV6-1,TRBJ1-5,NA,ASSEFARWGNQPQH
TRBV29-1,TRBJ2-2,TRBD1,SVRDRGDTGELF
TRBV6-5,TRBJ1-1,TRBD1,ASSHRGQGTEAF
TRBV29-1,TRBJ1-1,TRBD1,SVVGAQDRDGTEAF
TRBV28,TRBJ2-5,NA,ASSNRPRLGETQY
TRBV5-6,TRBJ1-4,NA,ASSLAWWGSNEKLF
TRBV19,TRBJ1-5,TRBD1,ASGPGQGAQPQH
TRBV15,TRBJ1-5,NA,ATKEAGNQPQH
TRBV9,TRBJ2-3,NA,ASSVGGFADTQY
TRBV2,TRBJ1-4,NA,ASSVFRPEKLF